The 2 T cell receptor beta chains listed next were all sequenced from one sample in a study of blood T cell repertoires in COVID-19. Generated by immunoSEQ multiplex PCR, the TCRdb table keeps only in-frame clones and is missing some. The profile shows about 150,000 clones, 84% of them singletons. Specimen: peripheral blood. Source of these receptors: a woman in her forties or fifties with acute or convalescent COVID-19.

V gene TRBV19 combines with J gene TRBJ1-6, with a possible D match to TRBD1 (5 bases). This CDR3 has 13 amino acids. The germline V gene encodes CDR1 LNHDA and CDR2 SQIVND (reference sequence). Trimming took off 9 bases at V and 10 bases at J, with 16 bases between the two ends. The CDR3 nucleotides are TGTGCCAGCGGGCGGGGCCTAGACTCACCCCTCCACTTT. It yields the protein CASGRGLDSPLHF. Full variable domain (remainder filled in from reference TRBV19 and TRBJ1-6): DGGITQSPKYLFRKEGQNVTLSCEQNLNHDAMYWYRQDPGQGLRLIYYSQIVNDFQKGDIAEGYSVSREKKESFPLTVTSAQKNPTAFYLCASGRGLDSPLHFGNGTRLTVT.

The chain combines TRBV4-3 with TRBJ2-7; no clear D. From germline, CDR1 is LGHNA and CDR2 YSLEER. The CDR3 extends over 9 amino acids. The chain's CDR3 is CASSQDSVV. The DNA for the CDR3 is TGCGCCAGCAGCCAAGATTCGGTGGTC.